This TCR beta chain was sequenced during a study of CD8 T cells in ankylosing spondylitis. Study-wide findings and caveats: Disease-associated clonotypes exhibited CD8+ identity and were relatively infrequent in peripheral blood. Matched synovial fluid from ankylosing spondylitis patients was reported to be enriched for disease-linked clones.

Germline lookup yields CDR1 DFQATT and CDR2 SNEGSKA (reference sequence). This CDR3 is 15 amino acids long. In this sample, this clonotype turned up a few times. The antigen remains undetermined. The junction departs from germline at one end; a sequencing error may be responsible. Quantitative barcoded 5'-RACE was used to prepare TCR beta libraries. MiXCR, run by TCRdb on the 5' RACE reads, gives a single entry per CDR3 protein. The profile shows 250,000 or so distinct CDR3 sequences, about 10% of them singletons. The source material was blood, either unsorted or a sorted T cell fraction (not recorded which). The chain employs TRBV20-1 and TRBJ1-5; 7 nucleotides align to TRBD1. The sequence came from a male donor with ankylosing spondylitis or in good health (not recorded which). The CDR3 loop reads CCASATGNSNQPQHF. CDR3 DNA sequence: TGCTGTGCTTCCGCGACAGGGAATAGCAATCAGCCCCAGCATTTT.